These 21 T cell receptor beta chains were sequenced from one sample in a study of blood T cell repertoires in COVID-19. Profiled with immunoSEQ multiplex PCR; TCRdb holds only in-frame clones, not every one. The profile shows roughly 100,000 clones, around 90% of them singletons. The sequencing sample was made of peripheral blood. The receptors come from a woman in her fifties or sixties with COVID-19, enrolled during active disease.

The rearrangement uses TRBV6-5 and TRBJ1-1, with TRBD1 matching over 9 bases. The ends lost 6 bases at V and 6 bases at J; junction bases unmatched: 8. The CDR3 spans 14 residues. Per the germline V gene, CDR1 is MNHEY and CDR2 is SVGAGI. DNA for the CDR3: TGTGCCAGCAGGCCACAGGGGGCTCGGGCTGAAGCTTTCTTT. It specifies CASRPQGARAEAFF.

This chain joins TRBV3-1 (or the pseudogene TRBV3-2) and TRBJ1-1, with D possibly being TRBD1 (5 bases). This CDR3 comprises 14 residues. Germline V CDR1 and CDR2: LGHDT, YNNKEL (reference sequence). V was shortened by 2 bases and J by 1 base, with 8 bases between the two germline ends. CDR3 DNA sequence: TGTGCCAGCAGCCAAATAACAGGGAACACTGAAGCTTTCTTT. The encoded protein is CASSQITGNTEAFF.

The J gene is TRBJ2-3, the V gene TRBV5-1; 12 nucleotides agree with TRBD1. This CDR3 has 15 residues. Trimming took 3 bases from V and 5 from J; bases not matched to a gene: 4. Per the germline V gene, CDR1 is SGHRS and CDR2 is YFSETQ. In DNA, the CDR3 is TGCGCCAGCAGCTCGGGACAGGGGGCAATAGATACGCAGTATTTT. It yields the protein CASSSGQGAIDTQYF.

This clone was detected a few times. V is TRBV6-2 or TRBV6-3 and J is TRBJ1-1; TRBD1 might be the D (5 bases). Germline CDR1 MNHEY, CDR2 SVGEGT. The CDR3 loop spans 17 amino acids. The germline V and J ends were trimmed by 0 bases and 4 bases, with 18 bases remaining between them. The CDR3 sequence: CASSYSTAGWVGTEAFF. The CDR3 coding sequence is TGTGCCAGCAGTTACTCGACGGCAGGGTGGGTGGGCACTGAAGCTTTCTTT.

The chain uses TRBV5-8 and TRBJ1-4; unclear D gene. Germline V CDR1 and CDR2: SGHTS, YDEGEE. Trimming removed 4 bases from V and 0 bases from J, with 13 bases in between. The CDR3 covers 16 residues. The CDR3 reads CASSTDGVATNEKLFF. Here the CDR3 DNA reads TGTGCCAGCAGCACCGACGGGGTTGCAACTAATGAAAAACTGTTTTTT. Drawing the rest from reference TRBV5-8 and TRBJ1-4, the complete variable domain is EAGVTQSPTHLIKTRGQQATLRCSPISGHTSVYWYQQALGLGLQFLLWYDEGEERNRGNFPPRFSGRQFPNYSSELNVNALELEDSALYLCASSTDGVATNEKLFFGSGTQLSVL.

This clone was recorded once. The chain uses TRBV9 and TRBJ2-5, with D tentatively TRBD2 (6 bases). The CDR3 loop spans 16 amino acids. V was trimmed by 0 bases and J by 5 bases, leaving 17 bases between them. The germline CDR1 and CDR2 sequences are SGDLS and YYNGEE. The CDR3 coding sequence is TGTGCCAGCAGCGTAGCCCCGGGACTTAGCGGCGAGACCCAGTACTTC. Its translation: CASSVAPGLSGETQYF. Drawing the rest from reference TRBV9 and TRBJ2-5, the complete variable domain is DSGVTQTPKHLITATGQRVTLRCSPRSGDLSVYWYQQSLDQGLQFLIQYYNGEERAKGNILERFSAQQFPDLHSELNLSSLELGDSALYFCASSVAPGLSGETQYFGPGTRLLVL.

The chain is built from TRBV12-3 or TRBV12-4 and TRBJ1-2; D perhaps matches TRBD1 (6 bases). The CDR3 covers 13 residues. Trimming removed 3 bases at V and 4 bases at J, with 9 bases between. CDR3 nucleotides: TGTGCCAGCAGTTTGCAGGACAGCTATGGCTACACCTTC. Its translation is CASSLQDSYGYTF.

This chain connects TRBV10-2 to TRBJ1-4, with 9 bases aligning to TRBD1. Per germline, CDR1 WSHSY and CDR2 SAAADI. Unmatched junction bases numbered 6, after V lost 6 bases and J lost 7 bases. The CDR3 is 14 residues long. In nucleotides, the CDR3 is TGCGCCAGCAGGACCGGGACAGGGTCTGAAAAACTGTTTTTT. Its translation is CASRTGTGSEKLFF.

The V gene is TRBV7-9, the J gene TRBJ2-2; 8 bases align to TRBD1. This CDR3 region has 14 residues. With 8 bases clipped from V and 3 bases from J, the junction kept 5 bases outside the gene matches. CDR1 and CDR2 from the germline V gene are SEHNR and FQNEAQ (reference sequence). The DNA for the CDR3 is TGTGCCAGCCGCGACAGGGGAGACACCGGGGAGCTGTTTTTT. Its protein is CASRDRGDTGELFF.

The chain couples TRBV29-1 to TRBJ2-2; D perhaps matches TRBD2 (6 bases). Germline CDR1 and CDR2: SQVTM and ANQGSEA. V lost 7 bases, J lost 4 bases, and 10 bases lay in between. The CDR3 length is 12 residues. CDR3 DNA: TGCAGCGCCTGGGGGGTCACCGGGGAGCTGTTTTTT. It yields the protein CSAWGVTGELFF.

This sequence joins TRBV5-4 and TRBJ1-1; D may be TRBD1 (5 bases). Germline V gives CDR1 SGHNT, CDR2 YYREEE (reference sequence). V was clipped by 2 bases and J by 6 bases, with 11 bases between them. The CDR3 is 13 residues long. Written as DNA, the CDR3 is TGTGCCAGCAGCTTATCAGGGAAGGCTGAAGCTTTCTTT. This encodes CASSLSGKAEAFF.

CDR3 sequence: CASSPTLLEETQYF. CDR3 bases: TGTGCCAGCAGCCCGACTCTCTTGGAAGAGACCCAGTACTTC. The gene calls are TRBV7-2 and TRBJ2-5; D ambiguous. Germline V gene data show CDR1 as SGHTA and CDR2 as FQGNSA. This CDR3 has 14 amino acids. Trimming pared 5 bases from V and 3 bases from J, leaving 13 bases between.

A few counts support this clone. The chain employs TRBV3-1 (or the pseudogene TRBV3-2) and TRBJ2-7; D is ambiguous. The V end was cut by 1 base, the J end by 5 bases, with 6 bases between. The CDR3 runs to 12 residues. Germline V lookup: CDR1 LGHDT, CDR2 YNNKEL (reference sequence). CDR3 nucleotide sequence: TGTGCCAGCAGCCAAGTTGCGCACGAGCAGTACTTC. It specifies CASSQVAHEQYF.

This chain connects TRBV10-3 to TRBJ2-7; TRBD1 matches at 9 bases. Trimming took 0 bases from V and 2 from J; bases not matched to a gene: 5. Germline assignment: CDR1 ENHRY and CDR2 SYGVKD. There are 16 residues in the CDR3. The CDR3 sequence: CAISESRDRAPYEQYF. CDR3 in DNA: TGTGCCATCAGTGAGTCGAGGGACAGGGCCCCCTACGAGCAGTACTTC.

CDR3 nucleotide sequence: TGTGCCAGCAACCCGACTAGCGGGGGGCCAGGTACGCAGTATTTT. Protein product: CASNPTSGGPGTQYF. This chain connects TRBV2 to TRBJ2-3, with 13 bases lining up with TRBD2. With 7 bases clipped from V and 8 bases from J, the junction kept 9 bases outside the gene matches. This CDR3 spans 15 amino acids. Germline loops: CDR1 SNHLY, CDR2 FYNNEI.

This rearrangement joins TRBV5-1 to TRBJ2-7; D ambiguous. Germline V gives CDR1 SGHRS, CDR2 YFSETQ. V gave up 5 bases and J gave up 1 base, with 10 bases separating them. This CDR3 spans 13 amino acids. CDR3: CASSLAVSYEQYF. The CDR3 nucleotides are TGCGCCAGCAGTCTGGCTGTATCCTACGAGCAGTACTTC.

V and J are TRBV9 and TRBJ2-2; D remains unclear. Trimming removed 0 bases from V and 4 bases from J, with 4 bases in between. The CDR3 sequence is 13 residues long. Germline V CDR1 and CDR2: SGDLS, YYNGEE. For the CDR3, the DNA is TGTGCCAGCAGCGTAGGTCTCACCGGGGAGCTGTTTTTT. Translation gives CASSVGLTGELFF.

This chain connects TRBV29-1 to TRBJ1-6, with a possible D match to TRBD1 (6 bases). The CDR3 is 16 amino acids. Germline loops: CDR1 SQVTM, CDR2 ANQGSEA. Trimming took 4 bases from V and 8 from J, leaving 21 bases between them. CDR3 nucleotide sequence: TGCAGCGTTGGGTCCGGGGAGGGACATATTGATTCACCCCTCCACTTT. Residues: CSVGSGEGHIDSPLHF.

The chain recombines TRBV5-1 with TRBJ1-2; D is uncertain. Trimming cost V 0 bases and J 10 bases, with 10 bases left between them. In germline, CDR1 is SGHRS, CDR2 YFSETQ. CDR3 length equals 12 residues. The CDR3 sequence is CASSLDQRDYTF. Here the CDR3 DNA reads TGCGCCAGCAGCTTGGACCAGCGGGACTACACCTTC.

This clone was counted a single time. The rearrangement joins TRBV2 to TRBJ2-7, with TRBD2 identical over 7 bases. The CDR3 has 13 amino acids. Looked up from germline, CDR1 is SNHLY and CDR2 is FYNNEI. V shed 6 bases, J shed 7 bases, and the junction held 9 bases outside the gene matches. The CDR3, as DNA: TGTGCCAGCAGACTAGCGCCCACGGGGGAGCAGTACTTC. It translates to CASRLAPTGEQYF.

Regarding this clone: A read error may produce the germline difference seen at one junction end. The gene calls are TRBV6-5 and TRBJ1-2, with a possible D match to TRBD1 (5 bases). This CDR3 contains 11 residues. CDR1 and CDR2 (germline): MNHEY, SVGAGI. In DNA, the CDR3 is TGCGGGGGGGGAGGGAGCTATGGCTACACCTTC. Protein: CGGGGSYGYTF.